What follows describes a single T cell receptor beta chain. The antigen remains undetermined. Per individual sample, 95,000 to 100,000 TCR templates were assayed. Measured with immunoSEQ multiplex PCR; TCRdb has only the in-frame clones, and not every one. The sample contains some 97,000 clones, about 91% of which appear only once. The record originates from a study of siplizumab effects on memory and regulatory T cells. The study's findings and limits: No assignable naive or memory phenotype existed for roughly 80-97% of proliferating CD4+ or CD8+ clones.

V shed 6 bases and J shed 1 base, with 15 bases lying between them. The CDR3 has 15 amino acids. Germline V gene lookup returns CDR1 SGHNT and CDR2 YYREEE (reference sequence). Sequencing was carried out using Tregs sorted from blood. The rearrangement joins TRBV5-4 to TRBJ2-3; weak D call: TRBD1 (5 bases). The TCR comes from a human donor in good health. DNA for the CDR3: TGTGCCAGCAAGTGGTCGGCACAGGGCACAGATACGCAGTATTTT. It specifies CASKWSAQGTDTQYF.